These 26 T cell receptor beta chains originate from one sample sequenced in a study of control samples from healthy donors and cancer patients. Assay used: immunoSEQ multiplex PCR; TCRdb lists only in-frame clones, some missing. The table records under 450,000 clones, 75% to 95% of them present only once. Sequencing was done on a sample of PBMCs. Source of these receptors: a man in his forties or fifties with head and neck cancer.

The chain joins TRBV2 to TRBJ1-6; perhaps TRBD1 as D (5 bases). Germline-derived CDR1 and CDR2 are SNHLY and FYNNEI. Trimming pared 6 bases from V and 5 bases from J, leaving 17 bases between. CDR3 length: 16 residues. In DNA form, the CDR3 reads TGTGCCAGCAGAACTTCAGGGTCCCAAAATAATTCACCCCTCCACTTT. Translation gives CASRTSGSQNNSPLHF.

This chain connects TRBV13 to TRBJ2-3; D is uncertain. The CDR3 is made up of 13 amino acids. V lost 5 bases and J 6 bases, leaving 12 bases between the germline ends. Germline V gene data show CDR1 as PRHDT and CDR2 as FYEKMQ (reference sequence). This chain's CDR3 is CASSTRFFDTQYF. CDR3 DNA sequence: TGTGCCAGCAGCACCCGTTTTTTCGATACGCAGTATTTT.

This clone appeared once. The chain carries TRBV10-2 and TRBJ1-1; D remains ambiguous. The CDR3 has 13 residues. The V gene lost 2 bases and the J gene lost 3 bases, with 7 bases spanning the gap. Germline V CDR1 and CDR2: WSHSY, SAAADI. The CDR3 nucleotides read TGCGCCAGCAGTGAGAGCTCCTACACTGAAGCTTTCTTT. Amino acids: CASSESSYTEAFF.

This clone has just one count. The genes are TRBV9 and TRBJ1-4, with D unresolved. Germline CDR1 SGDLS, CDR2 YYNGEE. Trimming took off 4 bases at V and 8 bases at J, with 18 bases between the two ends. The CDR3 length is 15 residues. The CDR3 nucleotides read TGTGCCAGCAGCCCCCAAGGCCCTGGGGAGGAAAAACTGTTTTTT. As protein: CASSPQGPGEEKLFF. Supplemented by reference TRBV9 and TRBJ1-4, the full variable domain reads DSGVTQTPKHLITATGQRVTLRCSPRSGDLSVYWYQQSLDQGLQFLIQYYNGEERAKGNILERFSAQQFPDLHSELNLSSLELGDSALYFCASSPQGPGEEKLFFGSGTQLSVL.

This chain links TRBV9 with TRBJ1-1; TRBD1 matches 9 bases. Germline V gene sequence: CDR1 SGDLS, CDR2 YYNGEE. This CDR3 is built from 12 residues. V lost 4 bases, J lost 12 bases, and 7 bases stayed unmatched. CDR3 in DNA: TGTGCCAGCAGCCCTGGACAGGGGTTGACTTTCTTT. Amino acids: CASSPGQGLTFF.

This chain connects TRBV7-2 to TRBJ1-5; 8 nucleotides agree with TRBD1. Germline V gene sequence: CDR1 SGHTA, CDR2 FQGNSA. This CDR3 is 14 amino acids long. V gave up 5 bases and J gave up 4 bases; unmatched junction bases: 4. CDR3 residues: CASSQGQGNQPQHF. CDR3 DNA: TGTGCCAGCAGCCAAGGACAGGGAAATCAGCCCCAGCATTTT.

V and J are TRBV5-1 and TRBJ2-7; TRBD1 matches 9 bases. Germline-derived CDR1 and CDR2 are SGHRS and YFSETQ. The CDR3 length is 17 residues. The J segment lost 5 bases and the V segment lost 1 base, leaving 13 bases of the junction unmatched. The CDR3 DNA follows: TGCGCCAGCAGCTTGTTTTCCTCCGGGACAGGGTTCGACGAGCAGTACTTC. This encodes CASSLFSSGTGFDEQYF.

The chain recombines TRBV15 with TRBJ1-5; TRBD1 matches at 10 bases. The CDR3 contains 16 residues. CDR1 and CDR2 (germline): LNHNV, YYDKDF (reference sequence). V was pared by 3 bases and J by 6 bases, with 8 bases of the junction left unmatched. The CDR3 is CATSSEGQGFVQPQHF. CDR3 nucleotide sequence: TGTGCCACCAGCAGTGAGGGACAGGGGTTTGTTCAGCCCCAGCATTTT.

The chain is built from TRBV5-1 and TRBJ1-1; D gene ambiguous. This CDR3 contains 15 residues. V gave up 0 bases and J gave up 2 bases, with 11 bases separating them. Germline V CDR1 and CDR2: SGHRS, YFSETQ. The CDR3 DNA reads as TGCGCCAGCAGCTTGGAGGGCAGCACAAACACTGAAGCTTTCTTT. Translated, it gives CASSLEGSTNTEAFF.

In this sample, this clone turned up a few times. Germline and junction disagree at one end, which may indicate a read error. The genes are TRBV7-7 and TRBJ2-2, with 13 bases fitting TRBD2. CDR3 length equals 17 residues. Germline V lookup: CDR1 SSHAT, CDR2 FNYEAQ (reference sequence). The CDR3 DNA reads TGTGCTAGCAGCATTGGGACTAGCGGGGATTGGACCGGGGAGCTGTTTTTT. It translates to CASSIGTSGDWTGELFF.

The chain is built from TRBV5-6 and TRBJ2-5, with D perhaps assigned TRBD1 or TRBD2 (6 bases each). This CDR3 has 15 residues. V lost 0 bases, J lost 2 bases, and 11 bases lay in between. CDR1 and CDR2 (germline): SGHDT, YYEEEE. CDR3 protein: CASSLERGVQETQYF. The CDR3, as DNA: TGTGCCAGCAGCTTGGAGAGGGGGGTTCAAGAGACCCAGTACTTC. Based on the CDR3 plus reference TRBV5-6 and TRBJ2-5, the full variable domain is DAGVTQSPTHLIKTRGQQVTLRCSPKSGHDTVSWYQQALGQGPQFIFQYYEEEERQRGNFPDRFSGHQFPNYSSELNVNALLLGDSALYLCASSLERGVQETQYFGPGTRLLVL.

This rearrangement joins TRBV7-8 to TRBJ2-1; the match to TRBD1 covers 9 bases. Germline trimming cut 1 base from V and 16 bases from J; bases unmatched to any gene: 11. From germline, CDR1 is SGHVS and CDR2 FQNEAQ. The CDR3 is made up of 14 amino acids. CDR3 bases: TGTGCCAGCAGCTTAGTCTCCGGGACAGGGAGGTTATTCTTC. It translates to CASSLVSGTGRLFF.

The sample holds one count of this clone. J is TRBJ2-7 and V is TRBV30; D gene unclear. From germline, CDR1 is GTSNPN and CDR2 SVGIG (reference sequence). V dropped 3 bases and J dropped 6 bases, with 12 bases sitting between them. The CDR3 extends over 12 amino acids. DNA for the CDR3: TGTGCCTGGAGGTTTAGCACGAGCGAGCAGTACTTC. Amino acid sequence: CAWRFSTSEQYF.

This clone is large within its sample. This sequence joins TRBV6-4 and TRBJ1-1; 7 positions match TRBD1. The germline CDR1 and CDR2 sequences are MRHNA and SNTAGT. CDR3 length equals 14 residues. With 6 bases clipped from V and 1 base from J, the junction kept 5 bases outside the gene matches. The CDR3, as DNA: TGTGCCAGCAGGGCGACAGGGACGAACACTGAAGCTTTCTTT. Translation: CASRATGTNTEAFF.

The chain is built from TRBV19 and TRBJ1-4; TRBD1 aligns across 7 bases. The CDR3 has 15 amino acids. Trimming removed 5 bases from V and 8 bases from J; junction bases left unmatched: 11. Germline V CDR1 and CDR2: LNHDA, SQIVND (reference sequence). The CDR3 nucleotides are TGTGCCAGTAGTTTCGGAAGGGGGCGGGAGGAAAAACTGTTTTTT. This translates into CASSFGRGREEKLFF.

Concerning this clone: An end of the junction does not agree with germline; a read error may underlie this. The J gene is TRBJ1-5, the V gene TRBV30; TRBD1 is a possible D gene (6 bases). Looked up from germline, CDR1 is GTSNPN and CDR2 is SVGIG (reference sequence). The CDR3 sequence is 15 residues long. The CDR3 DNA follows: TGTGCCTGGAGCACAGGGCTAGGTAGCACTCAGCCCCAGCATTTT. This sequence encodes CAWSTGLGSTQPQHF.

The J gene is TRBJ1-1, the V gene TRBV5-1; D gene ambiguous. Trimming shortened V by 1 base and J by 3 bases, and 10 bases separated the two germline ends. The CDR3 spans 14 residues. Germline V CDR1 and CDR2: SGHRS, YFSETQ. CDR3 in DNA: TGCGCCAGCAGCTTGACAGACGGATACACTGAAGCTTTCTTT. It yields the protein CASSLTDGYTEAFF.

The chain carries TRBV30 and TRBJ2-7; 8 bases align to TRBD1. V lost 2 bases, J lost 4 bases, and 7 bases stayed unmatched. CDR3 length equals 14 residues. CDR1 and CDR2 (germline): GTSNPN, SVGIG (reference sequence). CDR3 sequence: CAWSPGQATYEQYF. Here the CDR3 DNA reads TGTGCCTGGAGTCCGGGACAGGCGACTTACGAGCAGTACTTC.

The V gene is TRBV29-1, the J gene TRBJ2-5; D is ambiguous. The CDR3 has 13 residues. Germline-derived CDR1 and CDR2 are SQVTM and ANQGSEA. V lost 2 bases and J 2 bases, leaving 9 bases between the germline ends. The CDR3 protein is CSVERNGQETQYF. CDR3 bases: TGCAGCGTTGAACGGAACGGTCAAGAGACCCAGTACTTC.

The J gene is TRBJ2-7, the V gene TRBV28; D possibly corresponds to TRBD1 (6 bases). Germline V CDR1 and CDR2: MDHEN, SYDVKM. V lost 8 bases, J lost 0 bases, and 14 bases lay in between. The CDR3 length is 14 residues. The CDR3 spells CASRSDSRSYEQYF. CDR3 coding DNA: TGTGCCAGCCGGTCGGACAGCCGCTCCTACGAGCAGTACTTC.

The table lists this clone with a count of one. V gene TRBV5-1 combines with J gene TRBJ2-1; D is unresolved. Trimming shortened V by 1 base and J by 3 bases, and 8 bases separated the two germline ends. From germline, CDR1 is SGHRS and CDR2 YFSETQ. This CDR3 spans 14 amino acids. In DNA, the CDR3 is TGCGCCAGCAGCTTGACAGCTGTCTACAATGAGCAGTTCTTC. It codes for CASSLTAVYNEQFF.

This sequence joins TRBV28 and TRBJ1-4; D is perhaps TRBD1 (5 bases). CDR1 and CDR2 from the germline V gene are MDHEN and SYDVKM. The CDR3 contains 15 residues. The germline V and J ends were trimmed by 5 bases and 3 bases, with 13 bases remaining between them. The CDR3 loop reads CASSGTRGANEKLFF. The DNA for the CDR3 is TGTGCCAGCAGTGGGACCAGAGGAGCTAATGAAAAACTGTTTTTT.

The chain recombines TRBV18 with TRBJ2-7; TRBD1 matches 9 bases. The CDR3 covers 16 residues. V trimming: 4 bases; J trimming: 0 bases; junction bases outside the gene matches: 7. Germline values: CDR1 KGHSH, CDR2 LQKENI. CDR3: CASSQTPGQGSYEQYF. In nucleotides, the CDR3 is TGTGCCAGCTCACAGACCCCGGGACAGGGCTCCTACGAGCAGTACTTC.

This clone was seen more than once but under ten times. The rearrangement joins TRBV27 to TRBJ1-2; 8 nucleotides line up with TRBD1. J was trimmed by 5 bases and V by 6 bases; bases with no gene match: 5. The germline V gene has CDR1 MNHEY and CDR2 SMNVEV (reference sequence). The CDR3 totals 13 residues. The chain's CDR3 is CASRPTGAYGYTF. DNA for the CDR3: TGTGCCAGCAGGCCGACAGGGGCATATGGCTACACCTTC.

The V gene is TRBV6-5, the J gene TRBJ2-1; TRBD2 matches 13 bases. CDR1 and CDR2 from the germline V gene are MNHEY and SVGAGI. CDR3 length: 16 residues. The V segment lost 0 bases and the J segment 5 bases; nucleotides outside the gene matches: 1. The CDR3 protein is CASSYSGLAGDNEQFF. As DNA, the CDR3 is TGTGCCAGCAGTTACTCTGGACTAGCGGGGGACAATGAGCAGTTCTTC.

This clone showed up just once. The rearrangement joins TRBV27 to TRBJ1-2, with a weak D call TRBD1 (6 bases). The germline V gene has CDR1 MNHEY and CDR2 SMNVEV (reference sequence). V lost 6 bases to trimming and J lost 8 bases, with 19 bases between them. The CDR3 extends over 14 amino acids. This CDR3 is CASSPREGGKGYTF. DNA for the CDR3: TGTGCCAGCAGCCCTCGCGAGGGGGGGAAAGGCTACACCTTC.